Described below is a single T cell receptor beta chain sequence and its context. The source of the sample is a study of control samples from healthy donors and cancer patients. The protocol was immunoSEQ multiplex PCR, while the TCRdb copy is restricted to in-frame clones and leaves out a portion. In the table there are over 150,000 clones, roughly 95% of which are singletons. Sequenced: blood. This clonotype originated in a woman aged 25-40 years in good health.

The chain's CDR3 is CASSQDRSQIYTDTQYF. Here the CDR3 DNA reads TGCGCCAGCAGCCAAGACCGCAGCCAGATATACACAGATACGCAGTATTTT. The chain carries TRBV4-1 and TRBJ2-3; unclear D gene. V gave up 0 bases and J gave up 2 bases, with 15 bases separating them. Per the germline V gene, CDR1 is MGHRA and CDR2 is YSYEKL. The CDR3 sequence is 17 residues long.